This T cell receptor (beta chain) was identified in a study of OX40 agonist ivuxolimab in advanced cancers. Study summary: Patients were around 83% male with ages roughly 20 to 85, mean roughly 64.

The repertoire was sequenced with immunoSEQ multiplex PCR; TCRdb's copy has only in-frame clones and lacks some. The table lists about 64,000 clones, around four fifths of them singletons. Remarks on this clone: The antigen is not known.

Points from the study as a whole: Among the nonresponders, some also had low normalized T-cell clonal expansion. Among expanded peripheral T cells, antigen specificity went undetermined.

Trimming took 5 bases from V and 0 from J, leaving 7 bases between them. The germline gives CDR1 SEHNR, CDR2 FQNEAQ (reference sequence). The CDR3 runs to 13 residues. The genes are TRBV7-9 and TRBJ2-5; no reliable D call. The sequencing used CD4+ or CD8+ T cells sorted from blood, collected in a trial of the OX40 agonist ivuxolimab. This clonotype was sampled from an adult with an advanced solid tumor such as melanoma, head and neck, liver or kidney cancer. The CDR3 sequence is CASSRWDQETQYF. CDR3 sequence (DNA): TGTGCCAGCAGCCGCTGGGACCAAGAGACCCAGTACTTC.